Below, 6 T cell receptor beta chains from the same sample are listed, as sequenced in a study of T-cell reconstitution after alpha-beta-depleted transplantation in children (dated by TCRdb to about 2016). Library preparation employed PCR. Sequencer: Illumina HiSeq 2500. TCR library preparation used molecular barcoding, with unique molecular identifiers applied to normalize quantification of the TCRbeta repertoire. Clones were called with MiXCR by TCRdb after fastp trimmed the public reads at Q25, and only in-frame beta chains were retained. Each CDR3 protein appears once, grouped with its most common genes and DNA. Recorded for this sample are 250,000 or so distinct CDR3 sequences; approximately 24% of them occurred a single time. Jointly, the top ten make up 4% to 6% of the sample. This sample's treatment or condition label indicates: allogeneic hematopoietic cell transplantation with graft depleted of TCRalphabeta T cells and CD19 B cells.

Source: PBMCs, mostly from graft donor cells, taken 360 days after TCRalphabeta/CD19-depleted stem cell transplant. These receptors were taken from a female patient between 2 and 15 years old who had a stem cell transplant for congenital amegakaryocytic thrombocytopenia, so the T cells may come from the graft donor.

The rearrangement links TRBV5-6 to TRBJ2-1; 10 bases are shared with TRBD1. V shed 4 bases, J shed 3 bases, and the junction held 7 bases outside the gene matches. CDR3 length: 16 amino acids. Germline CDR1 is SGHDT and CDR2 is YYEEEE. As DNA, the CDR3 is TGTGCCAGCAGCCCAGGGGGACAGGGGATCTACAATGAGCAGTTCTTC. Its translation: CASSPGGQGIYNEQFF.

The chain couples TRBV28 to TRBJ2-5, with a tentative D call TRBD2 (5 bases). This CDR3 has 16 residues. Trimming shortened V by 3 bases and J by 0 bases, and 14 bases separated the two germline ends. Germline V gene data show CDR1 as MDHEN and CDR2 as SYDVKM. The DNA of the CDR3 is TGTGCCAGCAGTTTTCGAGACTACTTGTACCAAGAGACCCAGTACTTC. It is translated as CASSFRDYLYQETQYF.

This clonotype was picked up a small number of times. The CDR3 here is CASSRTSGNQETQYF. CDR3 sequence (DNA): TGTGCCAGCAGCCGGACTAGCGGTAACCAAGAGACCCAGTACTTC. This chain joins TRBV3-1 and TRBJ2-5; 10 bases are a match to TRBD2. V lost 4 bases and J lost 0; bases outside the gene matches: 2. Germline values: CDR1 LGHDT, CDR2 YNNKEL (reference sequence). The CDR3 runs to 15 residues.

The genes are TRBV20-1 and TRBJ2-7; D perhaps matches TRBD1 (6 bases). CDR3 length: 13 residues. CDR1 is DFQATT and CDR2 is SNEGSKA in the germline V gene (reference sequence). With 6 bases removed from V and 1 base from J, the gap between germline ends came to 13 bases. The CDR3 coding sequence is TGCAGTGCCCTTCGGACAGAATCCTACGAGCAGTACTTC. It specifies CSALRTESYEQYF.

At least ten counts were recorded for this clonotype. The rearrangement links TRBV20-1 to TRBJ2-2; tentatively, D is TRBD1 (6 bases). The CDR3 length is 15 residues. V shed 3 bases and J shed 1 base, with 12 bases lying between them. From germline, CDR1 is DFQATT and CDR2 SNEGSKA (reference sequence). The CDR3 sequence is CSARDGQMNTGELFF. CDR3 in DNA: TGCAGTGCTAGGGACGGACAGATGAACACCGGGGAGCTGTTTTTT.

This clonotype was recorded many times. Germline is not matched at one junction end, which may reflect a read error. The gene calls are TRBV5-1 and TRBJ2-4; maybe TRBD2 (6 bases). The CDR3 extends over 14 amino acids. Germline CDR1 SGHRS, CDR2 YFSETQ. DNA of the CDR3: TGTGCCAGCAGCCTGGGGGGAGCCAAAAACATTCAGTACTTC. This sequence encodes CASSLGGAKNIQYF.